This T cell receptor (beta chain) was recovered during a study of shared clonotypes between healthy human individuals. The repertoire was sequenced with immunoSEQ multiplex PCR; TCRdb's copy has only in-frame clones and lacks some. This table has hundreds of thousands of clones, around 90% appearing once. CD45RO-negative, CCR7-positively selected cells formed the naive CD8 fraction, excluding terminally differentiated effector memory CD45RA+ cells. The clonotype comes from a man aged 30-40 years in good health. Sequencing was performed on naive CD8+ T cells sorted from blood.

CDR3 nucleotides: TGTGCCAGCAGCCCCCGAGCCGGGCCCGAGGAAGATGAGCAGTTCTTC. Its protein product is CASSPRAGPEEDEQFF. This sequence joins TRBV4-2 and TRBJ2-1; D remains unclear. Germline V gene data show CDR1 as LGHNA and CDR2 as YNFKEQ. The CDR3 covers 16 residues. Trimming removed 4 bases from V and 8 bases from J, with 21 bases in between.